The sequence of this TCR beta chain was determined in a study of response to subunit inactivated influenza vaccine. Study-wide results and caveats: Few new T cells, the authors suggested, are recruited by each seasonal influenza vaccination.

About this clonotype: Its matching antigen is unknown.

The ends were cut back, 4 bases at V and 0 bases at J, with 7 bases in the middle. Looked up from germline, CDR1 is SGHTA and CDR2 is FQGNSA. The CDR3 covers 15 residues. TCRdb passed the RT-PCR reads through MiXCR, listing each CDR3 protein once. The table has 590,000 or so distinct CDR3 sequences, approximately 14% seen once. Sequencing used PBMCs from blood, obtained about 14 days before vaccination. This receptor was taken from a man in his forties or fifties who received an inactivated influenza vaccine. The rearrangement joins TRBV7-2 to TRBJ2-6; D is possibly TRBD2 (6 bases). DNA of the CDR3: TGTGCCAGCAGCTCGGGGGACTCTGGGGCCAACGTCCTGACTTTC. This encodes CASSSGDSGANVLTF. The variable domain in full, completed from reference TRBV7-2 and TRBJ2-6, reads GAGVSQSPSNKVTEKGKDVELRCDPISGHTALYWYRQSLGQGLEFLIYFQGNSAPDKSGLPSDRFSAERTGGSVSTLTIQRTQQEDSAVYLCASSSGDSGANVLTFGAGSRLTVL.